The sequence of this T cell receptor beta chain was determined in a study of persistence of HIV-infected CD4 T cells. Study-wide points: Compared with CD3/CD28-stimulated cells, CMV- and Gag-responding cells showed lower TCRbeta richness.

In the case of this clone: Antigen: not known.

Cells were stimulated with overlapping HIV-1 Gag 15-mer peptides. Memory cells lacking CD40L and CD69 with high CD45RO were sorted. Undetectable plasma HIV-1 RNA below 50 copies/mL lasted at least 4 years. Donors had CD4+ T cell counts above 400 cells/uL and were CMV-seropositive. This CDR3 region has 15 residues. The V gene lost 8 bases and the J gene lost 0 bases, with 17 bases spanning the gap. The germline gives CDR1 SGHRS, CDR2 YFSETQ. This was the immunoSEQ version 4 assay in survey mode. Measured with immunoSEQ multiplex PCR; TCRdb has only the in-frame clones, and not every one. The profile shows some 37,000 clones, 82% of them singletons.

The source of this sequence is an adult with HIV. The donor label of this sample is uncertain. V gene TRBV5-1 combines with J gene TRBJ1-1; tentative D call: TRBD1 (6 bases). Sequencing was performed on cultured CD4+ T cells from PBMCs, taken from a patient who received antiretroviral therapy. CDR3 sequence reads: CASSGGGQVNTEAFF. The CDR3 nucleotides are TGCGCCAGTTCGGGCGGGGGGCAAGTGAACACTGAAGCTTTCTTT. Drawing the rest from reference TRBV5-1 and TRBJ1-1, the complete variable domain is KAGVTQTPRYLIKTRGQQVTLSCSPISGHRSVSWYQQTPGQGLQFLFEYFSETQRNKGNFPGRFSGRQFSNSRSEMNVSTLELGDSALYLCASSGGGQVNTEAFFGQGTRLTVV.